The T cell receptor (beta chain) under discussion was sequenced for a study of shared clonotypes between healthy human individuals (dated by TCRdb to 2018 to 2021). Looking at the study overall: A few men and a couple of women, aged 18 to 49 years, made up the cohort. For each donor, CD4 naive and CD4 memory were each given three plates, CD8 naive was given two plates, and CD8 memory was given one plate. The study deeply sequenced blood TCR repertoires of about 5 healthy adults to estimate repertoire size and the extent of clonotype sharing between individuals. Leukapheresis yielded between about 0.94 and 10 billion PBMCs per donor. Different laboratories and diverse techniques were used to prepare libraries and sequence TCR repertoires, to increase sequencing depth and limit assay-specific biases. Overall study outcomes, separate from this receptor: Pairwise subsampling indicated that sequencing depth was expected to affect the degree of clonotype sharing among donors. Estimated clonotype richness was generally larger for naive than for memory subsets. Sampling was restricted to blood, and TCR repertoires in tissues likely differ from the TCR repertoires found in blood. Higher generation probabilities were observed for clonotypes shared by all four sorted-subset donors than for non-shared clonotypes. Approximately 5% of naive CD4, 3.5% of naive CD8, approximately 2% of memory CD4, and over 0.35% of memory CD8 clonotypes were shared across a few donors. The small number of donors limited the genetic and exposure-history diversity represented. Rarefaction of sorted-subset datasets indicated incomplete sequencing despite the large sequencing depth.

Using the deep immunoSEQ assay, multiplex PCR amplified TCR CDR3 regions from genomic DNA. For each cell subset, the extracted genomic DNA was distributed evenly across all wells of several immunoSEQ 96-well plates, and each plate served as one replicate. For sorted subsets, approximately 210 ng of genomic DNA, equivalent to some 30,000 T cell genomes, went into each replicate PCR. Purified libraries were quantified with a Qubit 3.0 fluorometer, sized on a Bioanalyzer 2100, and re-quantified with the KAPA Library Quantification kit. Every immunoSEQ 96-well plate was sequenced on a separate single-read 150-cycle Illumina NextSeq 550 flow cell. The original pipeline was this. Because the immunoSEQ output included only junctional sequences and no quality scores, the filtering could not be the same as the filtering used for full-length reads. To assign V/J genes and CDR3, sequences were annotated using PyIR, a Python wrapper for IgBLAST v1.9, with IMGT germline references. Any read was removed if the V/J assignment was weak (E-value above 1e-6), the CDR3 was missing, or the read contained stop codons, out-of-frame junctions, or ambiguous translated residues. V3J clonotypes were defined as sequences sharing the same inferred V gene, J gene, and CDR3 amino acid sequence. To compute the percentage overlap between repertoires, the number of shared unique clonotypes was divided by the size of the smaller repertoire. Richness of each repertoire was evaluated using RTK rarefaction, the Chao1 estimator, and Recon v2.1 estimates of unobserved clonotypes. Generation probabilities for all TCRbeta clonotypes obtained by the gDNA method from several donors were computed using OLGA. TCRdb provides this immuneACCESS table in a form limited to in-frame rearrangements. Some clones are lacking; in checked studies, under half of them reflect an unresolved V gene, and why the rest are absent is not known. The V and J calls and clone size were taken over from that table, and D and trimming were inferred from the DNA. Counted in this sample were about 1 million clones; roughly 70% of them appeared once. Approximately 1.5% of the sample comes from the top ten.

This clone was picked up one time. Its antigen specificity is not known. It has no much larger one-base neighbor in the sample; base qualities were not kept. The donors were healthy, HIV-negative adults with no recently reported acute infections or vaccinations. Every donor was a Caucasian adult living in Nashville, Tennessee, USA. CD4+ T cells were enriched through magnetic negative selection, after which naive cells were positively selected on CD45RA and the remaining negative fraction served as the memory subset. Blood was obtained by leukapheresis, after which PBMCs were separated by Ficoll-Histopaque density gradient centrifugation and cryopreserved in liquid nitrogen vapor phase. Analytical flow cytometry was used to check the purity and quantity of every magnetically sorted T cell population. Genomic DNA was isolated from each sorted fraction and quantified by UV absorbance on a Nanodrop 2000c.

The receptor was isolated from a man younger than 35 in good health. The sample comprised memory CD4+ T cells sorted from blood. In the paper's terms, the cell subset or site label means: CD45RA-negative fraction.

The DNA sequence reads TGCGCCAGCAGCCAGCTGCCCCCGGGACTAGCGGGGGGGCGGAGCACAGATACGCAGTATTTT. The encoded protein is CASSQLPPGLAGGRSTDTQYF. The V gene is TRBV5-1 and the J gene is TRBJ2-3; TRBD2 aligns with 16 central bases. Germline trimming: 4 bases from V, 0 bases from J; junction bases outside gene matches: 14. CDR1 and CDR2 (SGHRS, YFSETQ) derive from the germline V gene. The CDR3 runs 21 amino acids, cysteine and phenylalanine included. The only DNA kept is the CDR3, 63 bases in frame from the first base. Where the CDR3 stops, the reference TRBV5-1 and TRBJ2-3 genes take over; the full variable domain is KAGVTQTPRYLIKTRGQQVTLSCSPISGHRSVSWYQQTPGQGLQFLFEYFSETQRNKGNFPGRFSGRQFSNSRSEMNVSTLELGDSALYLCASSQLPPGLAGGRSTDTQYFGPGTRLTVL.